This TCR beta chain was retrieved from a study of T cells in localized non-small cell lung cancer. General observations from the study: Appearing in adjacent lung were a median about 60 of the top 100 tumor clones. There was higher T cell clonality in uninvolved adjacent lung than in tumor, and it was highest there.

A remark on this clone: What it recognizes is unknown.

Clones were sequenced by immunoSEQ multiplex PCR, and TCRdb holds only the in-frame ones, with some missing. The sample lists approximately 60,000 clones; roughly 88% were seen once. The germline V gene encodes CDR1 SGHVS and CDR2 FQNEAQ. Trimming removed 2 bases at V and 0 bases at J, with 8 bases between. The length of the CDR3 is 14 residues. The V call is TRBV7-8, the J call TRBJ2-7; D remains ambiguous. The material sequenced was peripheral blood, taken before any cancer treatment. This receptor was taken from a woman aged 40-69 years with stage I lung adenocarcinoma. The CDR3 here is CASSLRTLSYEQYF. The CDR3 region has the DNA TGTGCCAGCAGCTTAAGGACGCTCTCCTACGAGCAGTACTTC.